The clone carrying this T cell receptor beta chain was seen just once. As yet, its antigen is unknown. Germline CDR1 is SEHNR and CDR2 is FQNEAQ (reference sequence). V lost 5 bases, J lost 5 bases, and 8 bases stayed unmatched. The CDR3 totals 15 residues. This record belongs to a study of PD-1 blockade in mismatch repair-deficient tumors. Study at large: All were previously treated, progressing patients with eleven to twelve mismatch repair-deficient cancer types.

This table comes from immunoSEQ multiplex PCR, and its TCRdb copy is limited to in-frame clones, with some not included. The data hold roughly 48,000 clones, with over 60% observed a single time. TCRs were sequenced from three patients responding to pembrolizumab. The study, taken as a whole, reports: After pembrolizumab, tumor-resident clones rose rapidly, then generally contracted before radiologic responses.

The specimen was PBMCs, collected before pembrolizumab treatment. The chain has TRBV7-9 and TRBJ1-1; 10 bases line up with TRBD1. The source is an adult with mismatch repair-deficient cancer. CDR3 amino acids: CASSAGTGVLTEAFF. In DNA, the CDR3 is TGTGCCAGCAGCGCAGGGACAGGGGTTTTAACTGAAGCTTTCTTT.